This TCR beta chain was identified during a study of shared clonotypes between healthy human individuals. Whole-study context: Sampling drew on donors who were a couple of women and a few men aged 18 to 49. Used for every donor were three CD4 naive, three CD4 memory, two CD8 naive and one CD8 memory plate. Regarding the study as a whole: Four donors had roughly 5% of their naive CD4 clonotypes in common. Across subsets, estimated richness was generally greater for naive than for memory populations.

As to this clone: Its antigen remains unidentified. The identical CDR3 is also encoded by other nucleotide sequences in the sample.

The assay was immunoSEQ multiplex PCR, and TCRdb's table has in-frame clones only and misses some. This table has millions of clones, over 85% appearing once. Germline V gene lookup returns CDR1 SGHRS and CDR2 YFSETQ. This CDR3 is built from 13 residues. The ends were cut back, 4 bases at V and 6 bases at J, with 12 bases in the middle. Sequenced sample: naive CD4+ T cells sorted from blood. As for subset: CD45RA+ positively selected. The chain uses TRBV5-1 and TRBJ2-3; TRBD1 is a possible D gene (6 bases). The origin of this receptor is a man aged 18 to 30 in good health. The CDR3 nucleotides read TGCGCCAGCAGCCTCCCCAGGGGTGATACGCAGTATTTT. This translates into CASSLPRGDTQYF.